This TCR beta chain came from a study of T cells in localized non-small cell lung cancer. As to this clone: Antigen unknown.

Clones were sequenced by immunoSEQ multiplex PCR, and TCRdb holds only the in-frame ones, with some missing. The repertoire holds 30,000 to 35,000 clones, with approximately 91% as singletons. Germline CDR1 LNHDA, CDR2 SQIVND (reference sequence). This CDR3 region has 13 residues. The V gene lost 3 bases and the J gene lost 1 base, with 6 bases spanning the gap. Overall study findings and caveats: Of the top 100 tumor clones, median around 60 were in adjacent lung, 25 to 30 among its top 100. Overall survival was longer when the density of T cells in the blood was higher.

Sequencing was performed on peripheral blood, taken before any cancer treatment. The source is a female donor of 60 years or more with stage I lung adenocarcinoma. This chain connects TRBV19 to TRBJ1-1; D not certain. This CDR3 is CASSMSGNTEAFF. CDR3 bases: TGTGCCAGTAGTATGTCCGGGAACACTGAAGCTTTCTTT.